The 21 T cell receptor beta chains given below trace back to one sample, sequenced in a study of T cells in tumors after PD-1 blockade. TCRdb keeps only in-frame clones here, not all; method: immunoSEQ multiplex PCR. The table shows approximately 63,000 clones, with around 72% occurring only once. The source material was PBMCs, sampled after anti-PD-1 treatment. Source of these receptors: a human donor with basal cell carcinoma.

The chain links TRBV6-6 to TRBJ1-2, with TRBD1 identical over 8 bases. V lost 6 bases to trimming and J lost 4 bases; unmatched junction nucleotides: 4. The length of the CDR3 is 13 residues. Looked up from germline, CDR1 is MNHNY and CDR2 is SVGAGI (reference sequence). As DNA, the CDR3 is TGTGCCAGCAGCCCGGACAGGGTCTATGGCTACACCTTC. Residues: CASSPDRVYGYTF.

This clone was found a few times. The chain combines TRBV19 with TRBJ2-2; 9 bases are shared with TRBD1. J was trimmed by 7 bases and V by 1 base; bases with no gene match: 4. CDR1 and CDR2 (germline): LNHDA, SQIVND (reference sequence). This CDR3 has 15 amino acids. CDR3 sequence: CASSIAGTGNGELFF. CDR3 bases: TGTGCCAGTAGTATAGCCGGGACAGGGAACGGGGAGCTGTTTTTT.

The J gene is TRBJ1-5, the V gene TRBV10-1; D is unresolved. The length of the CDR3 is 14 residues. V was cut by 4 bases and J by 0 bases, with 7 bases left in between. The V gene's germline CDR1 is WNHNN and CDR2 SYGVQD (reference sequence). The CDR3 region has the DNA TGCGCCAGCAGTGTTGGGGATAGCAATCAGCCCCAGCATTTT. Encoded protein: CASSVGDSNQPQHF.

This clone occurred many times. The V and J genes are TRBV5-1 and TRBJ2-7; 8 bases match TRBD2. This CDR3 has 14 amino acids. Germline lookup yields CDR1 SGHRS and CDR2 YFSETQ. V lost 2 bases and J lost 7; bases outside the gene matches: 8. The CDR3 sequence is CASSLAGAPGEQYF. CDR3 nucleotides: TGCGCCAGCAGCTTAGCGGGGGCACCTGGGGAGCAGTACTTC.

This clone turned up a few times. As DNA, the CDR3 is TGCGCCAGCAGATACAGGGGAGGTGAGGCCGGGGAGCTGTTTTTT. Protein sequence: CASRYRGGEAGELFF. The chain is built from TRBV5-1 and TRBJ2-2, with D perhaps TRBD1 (7 bases). CDR1 SGHRS and CDR2 YFSETQ come from the germline V gene. The CDR3 is 15 amino acids. Between the trimmed V and J ends, which lost 5 bases and 6 bases, there was a span of 17 bases.

The chain links TRBV27 to TRBJ2-7, with 7 bases aligning to TRBD1. Germline V gene sequence: CDR1 MNHEY, CDR2 SMNVEV (reference sequence). V shed 0 bases and J 1 base; nucleotides not matched to a gene: 3. The CDR3 extends over 15 amino acids. DNA for the CDR3: TGTGCCAGCAGTTTATCCGAGACAGGGTCCTACGAGCAGTACTTC. Protein: CASSLSETGSYEQYF.

This CDR3 is CASTDGYGYTF. CDR3 nucleotide sequence: TGTGCCAGCACTGACGGCTATGGCTACACCTTC. V usage is TRBV12-3 or TRBV12-4 and J usage is TRBJ1-2; D gene unclear. This CDR3 region has 11 residues. Trimming pared 7 bases from V and 4 bases from J, leaving 7 bases between.

The J gene is TRBJ1-1, the V gene TRBV28, with 8 bases aligning to TRBD1. V shed 6 bases, J shed 5 bases, and the junction held 20 bases outside the gene matches. The CDR3 extends over 18 amino acids. CDR1 is MDHEN, CDR2 SYDVKM, per germline. The CDR3 protein is CASSPMVRGRGLRTEAFF. The CDR3 DNA follows: TGTGCCAGCAGCCCAATGGTCCGGGGCAGGGGGCTACGGACTGAAGCTTTCTTT.

The J gene is TRBJ1-5, the V gene TRBV2, with D uncertain. V was cut by 2 bases and J by 3 bases, with 8 bases left in between. The CDR3 is 14 residues long. CDR1 is SNHLY and CDR2 is FYNNEI in the germline V gene. CDR3 DNA sequence: TGTGCCAGCAGTGAATCGGGGATCAATCAGCCCCAGCATTTT. The encoded protein is CASSESGINQPQHF.

This clone was observed a few times. V gene TRBV2 combines with J gene TRBJ1-5; 7 bases agree with TRBD1. Germline lookup yields CDR1 SNHLY and CDR2 FYNNEI. Losses at the gene ends were 5 bases for V and 6 bases for J; bases not matched to a gene: 10. This CDR3 is built from 15 residues. The CDR3 is CASSNNRGETQPQHF. CDR3 nucleotides: TGTGCCAGCAGTAATAACAGGGGTGAAACTCAGCCCCAGCATTTT.

The J gene is TRBJ2-6, the V gene TRBV5-4; D may correspond to TRBD1 or TRBD2 (6 bases each). The CDR3 totals 17 residues. Between the trimmed V and J ends, which lost 4 bases and 4 bases, there was a span of 18 bases. CDR1 is SGHNT, CDR2 YYREEE, per germline (reference sequence). CDR3 residues: CASSLPVGGKGANVLTF. DNA for the CDR3: TGTGCCAGCAGCCTACCGGTGGGGGGCAAGGGGGCCAACGTCCTGACTTTC.

The genes are TRBV18 and TRBJ2-2; perhaps D is TRBD1 or TRBD2 (5 bases each). Germline CDR1 is KGHSH and CDR2 is LQKENI. There are 17 residues in the CDR3. The germline V and J ends were trimmed by 3 bases and 0 bases, with 14 bases remaining between them. CDR3 coding DNA: TGTGCCAGCTCACCCCAAGGGGACGGAGCGAACACCGGGGAGCTGTTTTTT. Amino acid sequence: CASSPQGDGANTGELFF.

This clone was observed a single time. The chain has TRBV20-1 and TRBJ2-7, with D unclear. V lost 3 bases and J lost 0, with 0 bases in between. Germline lookup yields CDR1 DFQATT and CDR2 SNEGSKA (reference sequence). The CDR3 has 10 amino acids. As DNA, the CDR3 is TGCAGTGCTAGCTCCTACGAGCAGTACTTC. Translated: CSASSYEQYF.

The chain carries TRBV5-4 and TRBJ1-3; the D gene is possibly TRBD1 (6 bases). V lost 4 bases and J lost 0, with 14 bases in between. CDR1 is SGHNT and CDR2 is YYREEE in the germline V gene (reference sequence). CDR3 length: 16 residues. In nucleotides, the CDR3 is TGTGCCAGCAGCAGGGGCGACAGGCCCTCTGGAAACACCATATATTTT. Translation gives CASSRGDRPSGNTIYF.

The chain recombines TRBV3-1 (or the pseudogene TRBV3-2) with TRBJ1-2, with D perhaps TRBD1 (5 bases). Trimming left V 1 base short and J 2 bases short, with 11 bases between. The CDR3 is 15 amino acids. Germline loops: CDR1 LGHDT, CDR2 YNNKEL (reference sequence). Here the CDR3 reads CASSQVQGGNYGYTF. In DNA, the CDR3 is TGTGCCAGCAGCCAAGTGCAGGGCGGGAACTATGGCTACACCTTC.

The rearrangement uses TRBV7-9 and TRBJ2-1, with D tentatively TRBD1 or TRBD2 (6 bases each). Germline CDR1 is SEHNR and CDR2 is FQNEAQ (reference sequence). The CDR3 is made up of 14 amino acids. With 2 bases removed from V and 6 bases from J, the gap between germline ends came to 11 bases. The CDR3 nucleotides read TGTGCCAGCAGCTTAAGACAGGAGGGCAATGAGCAGTTCTTC. Translating gives CASSLRQEGNEQFF.

The V and J genes are TRBV28 and TRBJ1-1; 7 bases align to TRBD1. The J segment lost 5 bases and the V segment lost 6 bases, leaving 6 bases of the junction unmatched. CDR3 length equals 13 residues. In germline, CDR1 is MDHEN, CDR2 SYDVKM. DNA for the CDR3: TGTGCCAGCAGCCTTAGGGGGCCAACTGAAGCTTTCTTT. Translated: CASSLRGPTEAFF.

This sequence joins TRBV13 and TRBJ2-3; TRBD2 aligns across 15 bases. The V gene's germline CDR1 is PRHDT and CDR2 FYEKMQ (reference sequence). Trimming took 5 bases from V and 5 from J; bases not matched to a gene: 8. CDR3 length: 17 amino acids. CDR3 bases: TGTGCCAGCAGCCCTAGGGGACTAGCGGGGGGATTAGATACGCAGTATTTT. Encoded protein: CASSPRGLAGGLDTQYF.

The chain employs TRBV27 and TRBJ1-6, with D hard to call. The ends were cut back, 4 bases at V and 7 bases at J, with 14 bases in the middle. Germline CDR1 and CDR2: MNHEY and SMNVEV (reference sequence). The CDR3 has 15 residues. The DNA for the CDR3 is TGTGCCAGCAGTTCAAAGCTAGCGGGCAATTCACCCCTCCACTTT. It is translated as CASSSKLAGNSPLHF.

The chain recombines TRBV6-5 with TRBJ2-7; 9 bases align to TRBD1. Per germline, CDR1 MNHEY and CDR2 SVGAGI. This CDR3 contains 13 residues. V lost 6 bases, J lost 3 bases, and 3 bases stayed unmatched. The CDR3 nucleotides are TGTGCCAGCAGGGGACAGGGAGTCTACGAGCAGTACTTC. Protein sequence: CASRGQGVYEQYF.

CDR3 protein: CASSLEGATKNIQYF. For the CDR3, the DNA is TGCGCCAGCAGCTTGGAGGGGGCGACCAAAAACATTCAGTACTTC. J is TRBJ2-4 and V is TRBV5-1, with 7 bases aligning to TRBD1. The CDR3 sequence is 15 residues long. Unmatched junction bases numbered 2, after V lost 0 bases and J lost 2 bases. Germline CDR1 reads SGHRS; CDR2 reads YFSETQ.